A single T cell receptor beta chain is shown here with its context. What it binds is unknown. This specimen comes from a study of T cell responses to AZD1222 COVID-19 vaccine. Study summary: Pooling was applied to second doses at about 4 or about 12 weeks.

Germline V gene sequence: CDR1 SGDLS, CDR2 YYNGEE. Trimming left V 5 bases short and J 1 base short, with 12 bases between. CDR3 length: 14 amino acids. Generated by immunoSEQ multiplex PCR, the TCRdb table keeps only in-frame clones and is missing some. In the table there are about 130,000 clones, just over 90% of which are singletons. Study observations and caveats: The study sampled repertoires only after the peak T cell response. Donors were chiefly white British, with a greater number of females, and clonal diversity was perhaps underestimated. Spike-wide vaccine-associated CD4 TCRs dominated at 160-218 and 743-854.

The V gene is TRBV9, the J gene TRBJ1-2; tentatively, D is TRBD1 (6 bases). The receptor was isolated from an adult in good health. The source material was peripheral blood, sampled on day 0 of AZD1222 vaccination. The CDR3, as DNA: TGTGCCAGCAGTGGGGGCAGGTATAACTATGGCTACACCTTC. Its translation: CASSGGRYNYGYTF.